The 11 T cell receptor beta chains below come from one sample, sequenced in a study of glioma-infiltrating T cells after dendritic cell vaccination. Clones were sequenced by immunoSEQ multiplex PCR, and TCRdb holds only the in-frame ones, with some missing. The data hold about 92,000 clones, with 80% to 90% observed a single time. This specimen was blood, taken before dendritic cell vaccination. The receptors were gathered from a human donor with glioblastoma.

V usage is TRBV5-6 and J usage is TRBJ2-7, with 9 bases lining up with TRBD1. The germline V gene has CDR1 SGHDT and CDR2 YYEEEE. Unmatched junction bases numbered 5, after V lost 2 bases and J lost 2 bases. CDR3 length: 15 residues. For the CDR3, the DNA is TGTGCCAGCAGCTTCGGACAGGGGCGTACCTACGAGCAGTACTTC. Protein sequence: CASSFGQGRTYEQYF.

The rearrangement joins TRBV7-9 to TRBJ2-5; 8 nucleotides line up with TRBD2. The germline gives CDR1 SEHNR, CDR2 FQNEAQ (reference sequence). V dropped 9 bases and J dropped 4; count of bases not matched to a gene: 7. This CDR3 is built from 13 residues. The CDR3 sequence: CASTRTSRETQYF. CDR3 in DNA: TGTGCCAGTACTAGGACTAGCAGAGAGACCCAGTACTTC.

The V and J genes are TRBV7-3 and TRBJ1-1; 7 nucleotides align to TRBD1. V gave up 4 bases and J gave up 1 base; unmatched junction bases: 0. Per germline, CDR1 SGHTA and CDR2 FQGTGA. The CDR3 contains 13 residues. The CDR3 region has the DNA TGTGCCAGCAGCTGGGACAGGAACACTGAAGCTTTCTTT. This encodes CASSWDRNTEAFF.

CDR3 sequence: CASSLPSPRDTEAFF. The CDR3 DNA is TGTGCCAGCAGTCTACCAAGCCCGAGGGACACTGAAGCTTTCTTT. J is TRBJ1-1 and V is TRBV28; no firm D call. Germline CDR1 MDHEN, CDR2 SYDVKM. V was clipped by 5 bases and J by 3 bases, with 16 bases between them. This CDR3 contains 15 residues.

This chain uses TRBV7-9 with TRBJ2-7, with D possibly TRBD1 on 5 matching bases. The V end was cut by 6 bases, the J end by 3 bases, with 9 bases between. Germline V gene data show CDR1 as SEHNR and CDR2 as FQNEAQ (reference sequence). The CDR3 covers 12 residues. The CDR3 sequence: CASSGALYEQYF. In DNA, the CDR3 is TGTGCCAGCAGTGGGGCGCTCTACGAGCAGTACTTC.

V gene TRBV28 combines with J gene TRBJ2-7; D is possibly TRBD1 (5 bases). The ends were cut back, 3 bases at V and 2 bases at J, with 14 bases in the middle. In germline, CDR1 is MDHEN, CDR2 SYDVKM. The CDR3 totals 15 residues. CDR3: CASSFGAVNTYEQYF. CDR3 DNA: TGTGCCAGCAGTTTTGGGGCAGTTAATACCTACGAGCAGTACTTC.

This chain connects TRBV27 to TRBJ2-7; 7 bases fit TRBD1. The CDR3 is made up of 14 amino acids. CDR1 is MNHEY, CDR2 SMNVEV, per germline (reference sequence). V dropped 5 bases and J dropped 5; count of bases not matched to a gene: 9. CDR3 DNA sequence: TGTGCCAGCAGTAGAACTACAGGGGTCCACGAGCAGTACTTC. Protein: CASSRTTGVHEQYF.

The chain is built from TRBV27 and TRBJ2-1; 10 nucleotides match TRBD2. There are 19 residues in the CDR3. The germline CDR1 and CDR2 sequences are MNHEY and SMNVEV (reference sequence). Trimming at V came to 4 bases and at J to 9 bases, leaving 21 bases not matched to a gene. The chain's CDR3 is CASSSTRRGAGGPASEQFF. CDR3 DNA: TGTGCCAGCAGTTCCACTAGAAGAGGAGCGGGAGGGCCTGCCAGTGAGCAGTTCTTC.

The gene calls are TRBV29-1 and TRBJ2-7; D is ambiguous. The CDR3 is 10 residues long. Germline CDR1 is SQVTM and CDR2 is ANQGSEA. The CDR3 nucleotides read TGCAGTGCGAGGTCCGGCGAGCAGTACTTC. Protein sequence: CSARSGEQYF.

V and J are TRBV19 and TRBJ2-7; TRBD2 agrees at 9 bases. The CDR3 is 14 amino acids. Germline V gene lookup returns CDR1 LNHDA and CDR2 SQIVND (reference sequence). V lost 7 bases to trimming and J lost 0 bases; unmatched junction nucleotides: 4. In nucleotides, the CDR3 is TGTGCCAGTATCCTAGCGGGACCCTCCTACGAGCAGTACTTC. Translating it yields CASILAGPSYEQYF.

CDR3 coding DNA: TGTGCCAGCAGCTTAGAGCAGGGATGGAACACCGGGGAGCTGTTTTTT. Its translation is CASSLEQGWNTGELFF. This sequence joins TRBV7-6 and TRBJ2-2; possible D gene TRBD1, 5 bases. The CDR3 is 16 residues long. With 1 base removed from V and 1 base from J, the gap between germline ends came to 10 bases. Germline V CDR1 and CDR2: SGHVS, FNYEAQ.